The sequence of this T cell receptor beta chain was determined in a study of CD8 T cells in ankylosing spondylitis. The CDR3 length is 14 residues. V trimming: 5 bases; J trimming: 2 bases; junction bases outside the gene matches: 5. Germline loops: CDR1 MGHRA, CDR2 YSYEKL. Generation of TCR beta libraries employed quantitative 5'-RACE incorporating molecular barcodes. TCRdb reprocessed the 5' RACE reads via MiXCR and lists one record per CDR3 protein. The repertoire holds a few hundred thousand distinct CDR3 sequences, with over 15% as singletons. The rearrangement uses TRBV4-1 and TRBJ2-5; 7 bases agree with TRBD2. Sequences were obtained from blood, either unsorted or a sorted T cell fraction (not recorded which). This sequence originates from a male donor with ankylosing spondylitis or in good health (not recorded which). The CDR3 is CASSELATQETQYF. CDR3 coding DNA: TGCGCCAGCAGCGAACTAGCGACTCAAGAGACCCAGTACTTC.